Shown below are 20 T cell receptor beta chains from a single sample sequenced in a study of identical twins (dated by TCRdb to 2016 to 2017). Library generation was performed with 5' RACE. The instrument was an Illumina HiSeq 2000. TCRdb reprocessed the public reads (quality trimming at Q25 with fastp, clone calling with MiXCR) and kept in-frame beta chains. Each CDR3 protein appears once, grouped with its most common genes and DNA. Counted in this sample were roughly 490,000 distinct CDR3 sequences; over 11% of them appeared once. The ten top clones hold around 0.98% of the sample. The same specimen was also included in a second study, on yellow fever vaccine responses in identical twins.

Sequencing was performed on CD4+ T cells sorted from blood. These receptors all stem from a woman aged 18-35 years in good health.

The chain joins TRBV7-2 to TRBJ2-7; D remains ambiguous. The CDR3 consists of 14 residues. Trimming pared 1 base from V and 2 bases from J, leaving 9 bases between. Per germline, CDR1 SGHTA and CDR2 FQGNSA. The CDR3 sequence: CASSLGLRTYEQYF. CDR3 DNA sequence: TGTGCCAGCAGCTTAGGACTTCGTACCTACGAGCAGTACTTC.

The J gene is TRBJ2-7, the V gene TRBV12-3 or TRBV12-4; 9 nucleotides line up with TRBD2. V shed 2 bases and J 5 bases; nucleotides not matched to a gene: 4. The CDR3 runs 14 residues. The CDR3 DNA sequence: TGTGCCAGCAGTTTAAGCGGGGGGAGACACGAGCAGTACTTC. Protein product: CASSLSGGRHEQYF.

This clonotype was found a few times. The gene calls are TRBV3-1 and TRBJ2-1; 7 positions agree with TRBD1. V lost 2 bases, J lost 9 bases, and 10 bases stayed unmatched. The germline V gene encodes CDR1 LGHDT and CDR2 YNNKEL (reference sequence). This CDR3 contains 15 residues. CDR3 nucleotides: TGTGCCAGCAGCCAACCCCCCGGGACAGTAGGTGAGCAGTTCTTC. It translates to CASSQPPGTVGEQFF.

The table lists this clonotype with many counts. The chain uses TRBV6-5 and TRBJ2-5; D remains ambiguous. Germline V lookup: CDR1 MNHEY, CDR2 SVGAGI. V lost 1 base to trimming and J lost 4 bases, with 1 base between them. This CDR3 spans 11 amino acids. The CDR3: CASSYLETQYF. CDR3 bases: TGTGCCAGCAGTTACTTAGAGACCCAGTACTTC.

The chain has TRBV12-3 or TRBV12-4 and TRBJ1-1; weak D call: TRBD1 (5 bases). This CDR3 is 12 amino acids long. Trimming pared 3 bases from V and 9 bases from J, leaving 11 bases between. The CDR3 here is CASSLGTSQAFF. CDR3 bases: TGTGCCAGCAGTTTGGGGACCTCTCAAGCTTTCTTT.

As concerns this clonotype: It is likely a read error, because the conserved phenylalanine at the end of the CDR3 is missing. J is TRBJ2-1 and V is TRBV28, with TRBD2 matching over 7 bases. The CDR3 is 16 amino acids. Losses at the gene ends were 6 bases for V and 5 bases for J; bases not matched to a gene: 13. Germline CDR1 and CDR2: MDHEN and SYDVKM. The CDR3 sequence: CASRRRGRNLNNEQFL. The CDR3 nucleotides are TGTGCCAGCAGAAGACGCGGGAGAAACTTAAACAATGAGCAGTTCTTA.

The chain combines TRBV15 with TRBJ1-6; 7 bases align to TRBD1. This CDR3 region has 15 residues. Per germline, CDR1 LNHNV and CDR2 YYDKDF (reference sequence). Trimming removed 3 bases from V and 10 bases from J; junction bases left unmatched: 9. The CDR3 sequence: CATSSKGTVPSPLHF. As DNA, the CDR3 is TGTGCCACCAGCAGCAAAGGGACAGTGCCCTCACCCCTCCACTTT.

This chain connects TRBV20-1 to TRBJ2-7, with D hard to call. V was shortened by 5 bases and J by 4 bases, with 18 bases between the two germline ends. Germline values: CDR1 DFQATT, CDR2 SNEGSKA (reference sequence). The CDR3 is 14 residues long. The CDR3 region has the DNA TGCAGTGCTGCAGACCTTGCTTTGGTGTACGAGCAGTACTTC. Translating it yields CSAADLALVYEQYF.

The rearrangement links TRBV10-3 to TRBJ2-7; TRBD2 matches 8 bases. V was clipped by 2 bases and J by 4 bases; unmatched bases: 7. The CDR3 has 15 residues. Germline V gene lookup returns CDR1 ENHRY and CDR2 SYGVKD. The DNA of the CDR3 is TGTGCCATCAGTGAGATAGCGGGGTTACTTTACGAGCAGTACTTC. Translated: CAISEIAGLLYEQYF.

This clonotype has a handful of counts. This chain links TRBV19 with TRBJ2-1; 8 bases agree with TRBD1. CDR3 length: 16 residues. Germline-derived CDR1 and CDR2 are LNHDA and SQIVND (reference sequence). Trimming took 1 base from V and 7 from J; bases not matched to a gene: 9. CDR3: CASSIGGQVAGNEQFF. Here the CDR3 DNA reads TGTGCCAGTAGTATAGGGGGACAGGTCGCCGGGAATGAGCAGTTCTTC.

This clonotype was observed a handful of times. The chain carries TRBV11-1 and TRBJ2-3, with 14 bases aligning to TRBD2. Germline assignment: CDR1 SGHAT and CDR2 FQDESV (reference sequence). V trimming: 5 bases; J trimming: 0 bases; junction bases outside the gene matches: 7. CDR3 length: 18 residues. CDR3 residues: CASSQGTSGGLSTDTQYF. The CDR3 bases are TGTGCCAGCAGCCAAGGGACTAGCGGGGGCCTGAGCACAGATACGCAGTATTTT. Complete variable domain (other parts from reference TRBV11-1 and TRBJ2-3): EAEVAQSPRYKITEKSQAVAFWCDPISGHATLYWYRQILGQGPELLVQFQDESVVDDSQLPKDRFSAERLKGVDSTLKIQPAELGDSAMYLCASSQGTSGGLSTDTQYFGPGTRLTVL.

V gene TRBV7-2 combines with J gene TRBJ2-7, with 8 bases matching TRBD2. CDR1 and CDR2 from the germline V gene are SGHTA and FQGNSA. This CDR3 is 15 amino acids long. V shed 5 bases, J shed 4 bases, and the junction held 10 bases outside the gene matches. The CDR3 nucleotides read TGTGCCAGCAGCGCTAGCGGGCTAGCGGATTACGAGCAGTACTTC. This gives the protein CASSASGLADYEQYF.

This clonotype turned up a few times. This sequence joins TRBV10-3 and TRBJ1-1; D ambiguous. Trimming cost V 5 bases and J 1 base, with 14 bases left between them. The length of the CDR3 is 15 residues. Germline CDR1 and CDR2: ENHRY and SYGVKD. CDR3 residues: CAISTVGRRNTEAFF. Written as DNA, the CDR3 is TGTGCCATCAGTACCGTCGGGAGGAGGAACACTGAAGCTTTCTTT.

The rearrangement joins TRBV11-1 to TRBJ2-2; a possible D gene is TRBD1 (6 bases). Germline loops: CDR1 SGHAT, CDR2 FQDESV (reference sequence). Deletions cut 5 bases from V and 4 bases from J, with 11 bases between. This CDR3 is built from 14 residues. The CDR3 region is CASSRGQFTGELFF. Written as DNA, the CDR3 is TGTGCCAGCAGCCGTGGACAGTTCACCGGGGAGCTGTTTTTT.

This sequence joins TRBV5-6 and TRBJ2-1, with 8 bases identical to TRBD1. Trimming cost V 2 bases and J 6 bases; bases outside gene matches: 7. Germline CDR1 and CDR2: SGHDT and YYEEEE. The CDR3 loop spans 15 amino acids. The CDR3, as DNA: TGTGCCAGCAGCTTTCGGCAGGGGGCCCTCAATGAGCAGTTCTTC. Translating gives CASSFRQGALNEQFF.

To note about this clonotype: At one end the junction does not follow the germline gene, possibly because of a read error. This chain connects TRBV6-5 to TRBJ2-1; 10 bases match TRBD2. Germline V gene data show CDR1 as MNHEY and CDR2 as SVGAGI. The CDR3 is 19 amino acids. This chain's CDR3 is CASTYLPKTSGHSYNEQFF. DNA for the CDR3: TGTGCCAGCACTTACCTACCCAAGACTAGCGGGCACTCCTACAATGAGCAGTTCTTC.

This clonotype was detected once. The gene calls are TRBV19 and TRBJ2-3, with no clear D. The CDR3 extends over 11 amino acids. Germline V gene lookup returns CDR1 LNHDA and CDR2 SQIVND (reference sequence). The CDR3 spells CGHGFGDTQYF. Here the CDR3 DNA reads TGTGGCCACGGTTTTGGGGATACGCAGTATTTT.

This clonotype was seen a handful of times. The chain employs TRBV7-2 and TRBJ2-2, with D uncertain. The CDR3 loop spans 13 amino acids. Trimming removed 7 bases from V and 7 bases from J, with 13 bases in between. Per germline, CDR1 SGHTA and CDR2 FQGNSA. CDR3 coding DNA: TGTGCCAGCACCACCTCACAGAGCGGGGAGCTGTTTTTT. This encodes CASTTSQSGELFF.

This chain connects TRBV6-4 to TRBJ1-1, with a possible D match to TRBD1 (5 bases). Germline lookup yields CDR1 MRHNA and CDR2 SNTAGT. V was cut by 4 bases and J by 8 bases, with 14 bases left in between. There are 13 residues in the CDR3. The CDR3 here is CASSVVPGGEAFF. The CDR3 DNA reads TGTGCCAGCAGTGTCGTCCCGGGGGGAGAAGCTTTCTTT.

In its sample, this clonotype was seen a few times. V gene TRBV27 combines with J gene TRBJ2-2; maybe TRBD1 (8 bases). The V end lost 10 bases, the J end lost 3 bases, and 18 bases lay between the germline ends. The CDR3 is made up of 15 amino acids. The germline V gene has CDR1 MNHEY and CDR2 SMNVEV (reference sequence). The chain's CDR3 is CATTIQGGYTGELFF. The CDR3 DNA follows: TGTGCCACTACAATACAGGGGGGGTACACCGGGGAGCTGTTTTTT.